The next 15 T cell receptor beta chains were all read from a single sample in a study of shared clonotypes between healthy human individuals. The data were produced by immunoSEQ multiplex PCR, yet TCRdb's version contains in-frame clones alone and is incomplete. The sample yields over a million clones, over 95% seen once. The specimen sequenced was naive CD4+ T cells sorted from blood. The subset: CD45RA+ positively selected. The receptor source for this set is a man in his thirties or forties in good health.

V gene TRBV30 combines with J gene TRBJ2-7, with D maybe TRBD1 (7 bases). CDR3 length: 13 amino acids. V was trimmed by 5 bases and J by 3 bases, leaving 14 bases between them. Germline CDR1 is GTSNPN and CDR2 is SVGIG (reference sequence). CDR3 amino acids: CAWLPGGSYEQYF. For the CDR3, the DNA is TGTGCCTGGCTTCCAGGGGGGAGCTACGAGCAGTACTTC.

V usage is TRBV5-1 and J usage is TRBJ2-3; D unresolved. The CDR3 is 14 amino acids. Looked up from germline, CDR1 is SGHRS and CDR2 is YFSETQ. The V and J ends lost 0 bases and 1 base respectively, with 6 bases between them. The CDR3 loop is CASSLELGTDTQYF. The CDR3 DNA reads as TGCGCCAGCAGCTTGGAACTCGGCACAGATACGCAGTATTTT.

The chain couples TRBV6-6 to TRBJ2-7; tentatively, D is TRBD2 (6 bases). Germline V gene sequence: CDR1 MNHNY, CDR2 SVGAGI (reference sequence). This CDR3 region has 14 residues. Trimming shortened V by 2 bases and J by 0 bases, and 8 bases separated the two germline ends. CDR3 sequence reads: CASSYGSGSYEQYF. The CDR3 nucleotides are TGTGCCAGCAGTTACGGTAGCGGCTCCTACGAGCAGTACTTC.

J is TRBJ2-1 and V is TRBV5-4, with D hard to call. This CDR3 region has 12 residues. Trimming shortened V by 4 bases and J by 3 bases, and 5 bases separated the two germline ends. Germline CDR1 and CDR2: SGHNT and YYREEE (reference sequence). CDR3 in amino acids: CASSGVYNEQFF. DNA of the CDR3: TGTGCCAGCAGCGGGGTCTACAATGAGCAGTTCTTC.

This rearrangement joins TRBV6-5 to TRBJ1-5, with 8 positions matching TRBD1. This CDR3 is 15 amino acids long. Germline trimming cut 5 bases from V and 3 bases from J; bases unmatched to any gene: 6. In germline, CDR1 is MNHEY, CDR2 SVGAGI. The CDR3 spells CASSVRTGNNQPQHF. CDR3 bases: TGTGCCAGCAGTGTACGGACAGGGAACAATCAGCCCCAGCATTTT.

The rearrangement joins TRBV7-8 to TRBJ2-2; D is uncertain. CDR1 is SGHVS and CDR2 is FQNEAQ in the germline V gene. The CDR3 is made up of 12 amino acids. The V end was cut by 8 bases, the J end by 0 bases, with 4 bases between. The DNA of the CDR3 is TGTGCCAGCTCTACGAACACCGGGGAGCTGTTTTTT. It codes for CASSTNTGELFF.

This rearrangement joins TRBV7-8 to TRBJ2-3; D call uncertain. CDR3 length: 15 amino acids. The ends were cut back, 5 bases at V and 0 bases at J, with 12 bases in the middle. The germline gives CDR1 SGHVS, CDR2 FQNEAQ. CDR3 amino acids: CASSTRWDSTDTQYF. In DNA form, the CDR3 reads TGTGCCAGCAGCACGCGCTGGGATAGCACAGATACGCAGTATTTT.

The rearrangement joins TRBV9 to TRBJ2-2, with D uncertain. Trimming removed 0 bases from V and 4 bases from J, with 10 bases in between. This CDR3 is 15 amino acids long. CDR1 is SGDLS and CDR2 is YYNGEE in the germline V gene. The DNA of the CDR3 is TGTGCCAGCAGCGTAGGGTCTAGTCCCACCGGGGAGCTGTTTTTT. Its protein product is CASSVGSSPTGELFF.

The J gene is TRBJ2-7, the V gene TRBV5-1; D gene unclear. From germline, CDR1 is SGHRS and CDR2 YFSETQ. This CDR3 comprises 17 residues. Trimming left V 0 bases short and J 4 bases short, with 20 bases between. CDR3 region: CASSLAPPLLSGYEQYF. Here the CDR3 DNA reads TGCGCCAGCAGCTTGGCCCCACCCCTCCTCTCTGGATACGAGCAGTACTTC. The entire variable domain, with the rest obtained from reference TRBV5-1 and TRBJ2-7, is as follows: KAGVTQTPRYLIKTRGQQVTLSCSPISGHRSVSWYQQTPGQGLQFLFEYFSETQRNKGNFPGRFSGRQFSNSRSEMNVSTLELGDSALYLCASSLAPPLLSGYEQYFGPGTRLTVT.

The chain has TRBV2 and TRBJ2-7, with TRBD1 matching over 8 bases. Unmatched junction bases numbered 10, after V lost 8 bases and J lost 1 base. CDR3 length: 15 amino acids. Looked up from germline, CDR1 is SNHLY and CDR2 is FYNNEI. DNA of the CDR3: TGTGCCAGCTACCGGGACAGGCTCTCGTCCTACGAGCAGTACTTC. Translating it yields CASYRDRLSSYEQYF.

This chain joins TRBV5-6 and TRBJ1-1; TRBD1 matches 7 bases. The CDR3 runs 15 residues. The V and J ends lost 0 bases and 4 bases, in that order; junction bases with no gene match: 6. In germline, CDR1 is SGHDT, CDR2 YYEEEE. Here the CDR3 DNA reads TGTGCCAGCAGCTTGGCCGCAGGGGGAGGCACTGAAGCTTTCTTT. Residues: CASSLAAGGGTEAFF.

The chain employs TRBV9 and TRBJ1-1; no clear D. CDR3 length equals 13 residues. V dropped 2 bases and J dropped 3 bases, with 8 bases sitting between them. Germline V gene data show CDR1 as SGDLS and CDR2 as YYNGEE. CDR3 bases: TGTGCCAGCAGCGTTTCGGTGGACACTGAAGCTTTCTTT. Translated, it gives CASSVSVDTEAFF.

The J gene is TRBJ2-1, the V gene TRBV7-3, with D uncertain. Trimming pared 2 bases from V and 8 bases from J, leaving 19 bases between. Germline CDR1 SGHTA, CDR2 FQGTGA. The CDR3 contains 16 residues. This chain's CDR3 is CASSLGLEWERDEQFF. The DNA for the CDR3 is TGTGCCAGCAGCTTAGGGCTGGAGTGGGAAAGGGATGAGCAGTTCTTC.

The gene calls are TRBV2 and TRBJ2-2; perhaps D is TRBD1 or TRBD2 (5 bases each). CDR1 SNHLY and CDR2 FYNNEI come from the germline V gene. This CDR3 is 13 amino acids long. Trimming took 8 bases from V and 7 from J, leaving 14 bases between them. The CDR3 is CASRDRPNGELFF. CDR3 sequence (DNA): TGTGCCAGCCGGGACCGCCCTAACGGGGAGCTGTTTTTT.

The rearrangement links TRBV6-6 to TRBJ2-1; TRBD1 matches at 7 bases. The trim removed 2 bases at V and 5 bases at J, leaving 6 bases unmatched. The CDR3 runs to 15 residues. Germline values: CDR1 MNHNY, CDR2 SVGAGI (reference sequence). The CDR3 region has the DNA TGTGCCAGCAGTTACCCCGGGACAGAAAACAATGAGCAGTTCTTC. Translating gives CASSYPGTENNEQFF.